These T cell receptor beta chains were read from a single sample in a study of T cells after yellow fever vaccination. From the 5' RACE reads, TCRdb called clonotypes with MiXCR, one entry per CDR3 protein. The sample carries hundreds of thousands of distinct CDR3 sequences, 15% to 20% recorded once. Specimen: PBMCs, collected 15 days after the yellow fever booster vaccination. These receptors all come from a man younger than 45 who received the YFV17D yellow fever vaccine. CDR3s include the opening cysteine and the closing phenylalanine or tryptophan. A D gene is named only where the DNA matches it firmly. Some rows have no size entry. The others give once, few or many, or a class for an expanded clone.

>NA|TRBV25-1|NA|TRBJ2-5
CASRRGKETQYF
TGTGCCAGCAGGCGGGGAAAAGAGACCCAGTACTTC
>TRBD2|TRBV5-1|few|TRBJ2-1
CASSLVVSGSGEQFF
TGCGCCAGCAGCTTGGTTGTTAGCGGGAGTGGTGAGCAGTTCTTC
>NA|TRBV20-1|few|TRBJ2-2
CSAGGGGQGGTGELFF
TGCAGTGCTGGTGGTGGCGGGCAGGGGGGAACCGGGGAGCTGTTTTTT
>TRBD1|TRBV27|NA|TRBJ1-4
CASSQGTERQLFF
TGTGCCAGCAGTCAAGGGACAGAACGACAACTGTTTTTT
>TRBD2|TRBV7-2|few|TRBJ2-3
CASSSPLAGHTDTQYF
TGTGCCAGCAGCTCCCCGCTAGCGGGACACACAGATACGCAGTATTTT
>NA|TRBV7-2|few|TRBJ2-1
CASSQGTHNEQFF
TGTGCCAGCAGCCAAGGGACCCACAATGAGCAGTTCTTC
>NA|TRBV29-1|NA|TRBJ2-1
CSVPTHYPSSYNEQFF
TGCAGCGTCCCGACCCACTACCCCAGCTCCTACAATGAGCAGTTCTTC
>NA|TRBV10-3|few|TRBJ2-5
CAIRPDLDLETQYF
TGTGCCATCAGGCCCGACTTGGATCTAGAGACCCAGTACTTC
>NA|TRBV5-1|once|TRBJ2-5
CASRLPGVVETQYF
TGCGCCAGCAGGCTCCCGGGAGTTGTCGAGACCCAGTACTTC
>NA|TRBV6-5|few|TRBJ2-4
CASSFKASPGAKNIQYF
TGTGCCAGCAGTTTTAAGGCGAGCCCCGGGGCCAAAAACATTCAGTACTTC
>TRBD2|TRBV29-1|NA|TRBJ2-3
CSVVLAGGNTDTQYF
TGCAGCGTGGTTCTAGCGGGAGGGAACACAGATACGCAGTATTTT
>NA|TRBV7-2|NA|TRBJ2-5
CASTSGTHQETQYF
TGTGCCAGCACCTCCGGGACGCACCAAGAGACCCAGTACTTC
>NA|TRBV7-9|NA|TRBJ2-7
CASSPRTPSSYEQYF
TGTGCCAGCAGCCCCAGGACACCGAGCTCCTACGAGCAGTACTTC
>NA|TRBV3-1|few|TRBJ1-2
CASSQVTGPGYTF
TGTGCCAGCAGCCAAGTAACAGGGCCCGGCTACACCTTC
>NA|TRBV5-1|many|TRBJ2-1
CASSLEGRSSYNEQFF
TGCGCCAGCAGCTTGGAGGGCAGGAGCTCCTACAATGAGCAGTTCTTC
>NA|TRBV12-3/TRBV12-4|NA|TRBJ2-7
CASSFNIGYEQYF
TGTGCCAGCAGTTTTAATATCGGGTACGAGCAGTACTTC
>NA|TRBV21-1|few|TRBJ2-7
CASSPLRVPSLYEQYF
TGTGCCAGCAGCCCCCTTAGGGTCCCCTCCCTATACGAGCAGTACTTC
>TRBD2|TRBV2|few|TRBJ2-5
CASTGTSGSSEETQYF
TGTGCCAGCACTGGGACTAGCGGGTCTTCCGAAGAGACCCAGTACTTC